This passage covers 32 T cell receptor beta chains from one sample sequenced in a study of blood T cell repertoires in COVID-19. Generated by immunoSEQ multiplex PCR, the TCRdb table keeps only in-frame clones and is missing some. The repertoire has some 490,000 clones, 70% to 90% of them found once; the top ten carry 3.2%. The specimen sequenced was peripheral blood. The receptor set was obtained from a human donor in a cohort sampled during active COVID-19.

The DNA of the CDR3 is TGTGCCAGCAGGATTACCTTATTGGGACAAGCAACCGGGGAGCTGTTTTTT. It specifies CASRITLLGQATGELFF. V and J are TRBV5-5 and TRBJ2-2; D possibly corresponds to TRBD1 (6 bases). Germline-derived CDR1 and CDR2 are SGHKS and YYEKEE (reference sequence). V lost 5 bases, J lost 5 bases, and 22 bases lay in between. The CDR3 loop spans 17 amino acids.

The J gene is TRBJ1-2, the V gene TRBV6-2 or TRBV6-3, with D maybe TRBD1 (6 bases). The CDR3 runs 15 residues. The V end was cut by 5 bases, the J end by 3 bases, with 16 bases between. Germline CDR1 is MNHEY and CDR2 is SVGEGT. CDR3 protein: CASSRTAGPDYGYTF. The CDR3 DNA sequence: TGTGCCAGCAGTCGGACAGCCGGCCCCGACTATGGCTACACCTTC.

The chain couples TRBV24-1 to TRBJ2-1; 9 bases map to TRBD1. CDR3 length: 15 amino acids. Germline V CDR1 and CDR2: KGHDR, SFDVKD. The junction had 2 bases not matched to a gene; V was cut back by 3 bases and J by 3 bases. CDR3 bases: TGTGCCACCAGTGATCCGGGACAGGGCTACAATGAGCAGTTCTTC. Protein product: CATSDPGQGYNEQFF.

The chain joins TRBV5-8 to TRBJ1-3; maybe TRBD1 (5 bases). The CDR3 runs to 15 residues. Looked up from germline, CDR1 is SGHTS and CDR2 is YDEGEE. V lost 4 bases to trimming and J lost 2 bases, with 13 bases between them. The DNA of the CDR3 is TGTGCCAGCAGCGGCGCCGGGGGGGCTGGAAACACCATATATTTT. It translates to CASSGAGGAGNTIYF.

This chain links TRBV13 with TRBJ2-7; TRBD1 agrees at 7 bases. V trimming: 5 bases; J trimming: 4 bases; junction bases outside the gene matches: 5. The CDR3 extends over 13 amino acids. The V gene's germline CDR1 is PRHDT and CDR2 FYEKMQ (reference sequence). The CDR3 region is CASSPGTAYEQYF. As DNA, the CDR3 is TGTGCCAGCAGCCCCGGGACAGCGTACGAGCAGTACTTC.

The rearrangement joins TRBV2 to TRBJ2-2; D uncertain. The CDR3 is 16 amino acids. Trimming removed 4 bases at V and 0 bases at J, with 12 bases between. Germline assignment: CDR1 SNHLY and CDR2 FYNNEI. CDR3 protein: CASSGSRSANTGELFF. For the CDR3, the DNA is TGTGCCAGCAGTGGTTCCCGATCGGCGAACACCGGGGAGCTGTTTTTT.

The V gene is TRBV4-3, the J gene TRBJ2-3; D ambiguous. This CDR3 comprises 15 residues. Trimming left V 0 bases short and J 2 bases short, with 9 bases between. From germline, CDR1 is LGHNA and CDR2 YSLEER. For the CDR3, the DNA is TGCGCCAGCAGCCAAGATCCGCGGCCCACAGATACGCAGTATTTT. It yields the protein CASSQDPRPTDTQYF.

The V gene is TRBV11-1, the J gene TRBJ2-2, with D possibly matching TRBD2 (6 bases). Germline lookup yields CDR1 SGHAT and CDR2 FQDESV (reference sequence). Trimming pared 5 bases from V and 4 bases from J, leaving 14 bases between. This CDR3 spans 15 amino acids. Written as DNA, the CDR3 is TGTGCCAGCAGCCCAATAGCGGCCGTCACCGGGGAGCTGTTTTTT. Translation gives CASSPIAAVTGELFF. The full variable domain, rest sourced from reference TRBV11-1 and TRBJ2-2, is EAEVAQSPRYKITEKSQAVAFWCDPISGHATLYWYRQILGQGPELLVQFQDESVVDDSQLPKDRFSAERLKGVDSTLKIQPAELGDSAMYLCASSPIAAVTGELFFGEGSRLTVL.

In regard to this clone: Sequence at one end of the junction differs from germline and may be a read error. This chain connects TRBV5-6 to TRBJ1-6; TRBD1 matches 7 bases. The CDR3 extends over 16 amino acids. The germline V gene has CDR1 SGHDT and CDR2 YYEEEE. This CDR3 is CASRYGTGAYYSPLHF. The CDR3 DNA is TGTGCCAGCCGGTATGGAACAGGGGCCTATTATTCACCCCTCCACTTT. The full variable domain, rest sourced from reference TRBV5-6 and TRBJ1-6, is DAGVTQSPTHLIKTRGQQVTLRCSPKSGHDTVSWYQQALGQGPQFIFQYYEEEERQRGNFPDRFSGHQFPNYSSELNVNALLLGDSALYLCASRYGTGAYYSPLHFGNGTRLTVT.

The chain joins TRBV30 to TRBJ1-1; D is ambiguous. V lost 1 base and J 4 bases, leaving 16 bases between the germline ends. This CDR3 has 15 residues. Germline V CDR1 and CDR2: GTSNPN, SVGIG (reference sequence). The CDR3 is CAWSGEGGLGTEAFF. As DNA, the CDR3 is TGTGCCTGGAGTGGGGAGGGAGGTCTGGGCACTGAAGCTTTCTTT.

V usage is TRBV19 and J usage is TRBJ1-5; maybe TRBD1 (5 bases). CDR3 length: 13 amino acids. The V end lost 4 bases, the J end lost 4 bases, and 8 bases lay between the germline ends. CDR1 and CDR2 (germline): LNHDA, SQIVND (reference sequence). CDR3 DNA: TGTGCCAGTAGTAACCAGGGTAATCAGCCCCAGCATTTT. Translation: CASSNQGNQPQHF.

CDR3 in DNA: TGTGCCACGGGTCCAGCGGTTGGGGCCAACGTCCTGACTTTC. It yields the protein CATGPAVGANVLTF. V is TRBV7-3 and J is TRBJ2-6; D might be TRBD2 (5 bases). Trimming removed 10 bases at V and 3 bases at J, with 13 bases between. The CDR3 spans 14 residues. Germline CDR1 reads SGHTA; CDR2 reads FQGTGA. Looking up the rest from reference TRBV7-3 and TRBJ2-6 gives the full variable domain: GAGVSQTPSNKVTEKGKYVELRCDPISGHTALYWYRQSLGQGPEFLIYFQGTGAADDSGLPNDRFFAVRPEGSVSTLKIQRTERGDSAVYLCATGPAVGANVLTFGAGSRLTVL.

V usage is TRBV2 and J usage is TRBJ1-5; 9 bases map to TRBD1. The trim removed 6 bases at V and 1 base at J, leaving 4 bases unmatched. Germline V gives CDR1 SNHLY, CDR2 FYNNEI. This CDR3 contains 15 residues. Here the CDR3 reads CASRGQGTSNQPQHF. The CDR3 nucleotides are TGTGCCAGCAGGGGACAGGGAACGAGCAATCAGCCCCAGCATTTT.

The table lists this clone with a few counts. The gene calls are TRBV9 and TRBJ2-3; 16 bases map to TRBD2. V lost 0 bases and J lost 6; bases outside the gene matches: 13. CDR1 SGDLS and CDR2 YYNGEE come from the germline V gene. The CDR3 consists of 20 residues. CDR3 coding DNA: TGTGCCAGCAGCGTAGCCTCCGGGACTAGCGGGAGGGCCTTCGGGGATACGCAGTATTTT. Translation gives CASSVASGTSGRAFGDTQYF.

The rearrangement joins TRBV10-3 to TRBJ2-5, with unresolved D. Germline CDR1 ENHRY, CDR2 SYGVKD. This CDR3 has 13 amino acids. Trimming took off 8 bases at V and 2 bases at J, with 12 bases between the two ends. In DNA form, the CDR3 reads TGTGCCATCGCCCCCATGGAGCAAGAGACCCAGTACTTC. It translates to CAIAPMEQETQYF.

V and J are TRBV14 and TRBJ2-1; 8 bases line up with TRBD1. Trimming removed 4 bases from V and 5 bases from J; junction bases left unmatched: 10. Germline V gene sequence: CDR1 SGHDN, CDR2 FVKESK. The CDR3 totals 16 residues. The CDR3 sequence is CASSRLGQGPHNEQFF. The CDR3 DNA reads as TGTGCCAGCAGCCGCTTAGGACAGGGTCCACACAATGAGCAGTTCTTC.

This clone was counted only a few times. The gene calls are TRBV19 and TRBJ2-7; 7 bases are a match to TRBD1. The V gene end was trimmed by 10 bases and the J gene end by 2 bases; junction bases not matched to a gene: 17. Germline CDR1 LNHDA, CDR2 SQIVND (reference sequence). The CDR3 sequence is 16 residues long. The CDR3 coding sequence is TGTGCCACCCCAGCTCAGCAACCGGGACAGCCCTACGAGCAGTACTTC. It translates to CATPAQQPGQPYEQYF. The full variable domain, in which reference TRBV19 and TRBJ2-7 provide the parts outside the CDR3, is DGGITQSPKYLFRKEGQNVTLSCEQNLNHDAMYWYRQDPGQGLRLIYYSQIVNDFQKGDIAEGYSVSREKKESFPLTVTSAQKNPTAFYLCATPAQQPGQPYEQYFGPGTRLTVT.

With regard to this clone: A much larger clonotype is one base distant, so this may be a read error. This chain connects TRBV9 to TRBJ1-1; TRBD1 agrees at 7 bases. CDR3 length: 14 amino acids. CDR1 and CDR2 from the germline V gene are SGDLS and YYNGEE. V lost 3 bases to trimming and J lost 0 bases; unmatched junction nucleotides: 2. The DNA for the CDR3 is TGTGCCAGCAGCGAACAGGGGCTGAACACTGAAGCTTTCTTT. The encoded protein is CASSEQGLNTEAFF.

This clone was seen only a few times. J is TRBJ2-1 and V is TRBV19, with 11 nucleotides matching TRBD2. The germline V gene encodes CDR1 LNHDA and CDR2 SQIVND (reference sequence). V trimming: 7 bases; J trimming: 10 bases; junction bases outside the gene matches: 9. The length of the CDR3 is 14 residues. The CDR3 DNA is TGTGCCAGTAAGCAGACTAGCGGGATCGGGGAGCAGTTCTTC. Protein: CASKQTSGIGEQFF.

This clone was counted only a few times. The chain couples TRBV5-1 to TRBJ2-5; 9 bases align to TRBD2. CDR1 and CDR2 (germline): SGHRS, YFSETQ. There are 14 residues in the CDR3. J lost 4 bases, V lost 5 bases, and 6 bases had no gene match. Here the CDR3 reads CASSFIAGVETQYF. Here the CDR3 DNA reads TGCGCCAGCAGTTTCATAGCGGGAGTAGAGACCCAGTACTTC.

As to this clone: Just one base apart from a much larger clone, this may be a read error. The chain joins TRBV7-9 to TRBJ2-5; TRBD1 matches at 7 bases. V shed 6 bases and J 4 bases; nucleotides not matched to a gene: 2. The CDR3 consists of 12 residues. Per germline, CDR1 SEHNR and CDR2 FQNEAQ (reference sequence). The CDR3: CASRDRAETQYF. DNA for the CDR3: TGTGCCAGCAGAGACAGGGCAGAGACCCAGTACTTC.

The chain carries TRBV28 and TRBJ2-7; TRBD2 is a possible D gene (5 bases). There are 16 residues in the CDR3. Germline CDR1 reads MDHEN; CDR2 reads SYDVKM. V lost 3 bases and J lost 0, with 15 bases in between. The DNA of the CDR3 is TGTGCCAGCAGTTTGTTGGCTTACCGGGGCTCCTACGAGCAGTACTTC. Translating gives CASSLLAYRGSYEQYF.

V is TRBV9 and J is TRBJ2-6; 11 positions agree with TRBD1. Trimming removed 2 bases from V and 4 bases from J; junction bases left unmatched: 2. CDR3 size: 16 residues. CDR1 and CDR2 (germline): SGDLS, YYNGEE. CDR3: CASSVDRGPGANVLTF. For the CDR3, the DNA is TGTGCCAGCAGCGTGGACAGGGGGCCCGGGGCCAACGTCCTGACTTTC.

The genes are TRBV20-1 and TRBJ2-5; D might be TRBD1 or TRBD2, each matching 5 bases. CDR3 length equals 15 residues. Trimming pared 3 bases from V and 2 bases from J, leaving 16 bases between. Germline CDR1 and CDR2: DFQATT and SNEGSKA (reference sequence). Here the CDR3 DNA reads TGCAGTGCTAGTGGGGGTGGGGAGCGGCAAGAGACCCAGTACTTC. It translates to CSASGGGERQETQYF.

A single count supports this clone. The same CDR3 can be traced to other DNA sequences in this sample. The chain employs TRBV30 and TRBJ1-1; D is perhaps TRBD1 (6 bases). The CDR3 contains 12 residues. Trimming took 2 bases from V and 3 from J, leaving 7 bases between them. Looked up from germline, CDR1 is GTSNPN and CDR2 is SVGIG (reference sequence). The CDR3 region has the DNA TGTGCCTGGAGTCCAGGGGACACTGAAGCTTTCTTT. Amino acid sequence: CAWSPGDTEAFF.

This clone was counted a single time. The chain couples TRBV5-4 to TRBJ2-7, with D perhaps TRBD2 (6 bases). There are 12 residues in the CDR3. The V end was cut by 4 bases, the J end by 4 bases, with 9 bases between. Germline values: CDR1 SGHNT, CDR2 YYREEE (reference sequence). The CDR3: CASSAGLYEQYF. CDR3 in DNA: TGTGCCAGCAGCGCGGGACTTTACGAGCAGTACTTC.

The V call is TRBV13, the J call TRBJ2-7, with 8 bases lining up with TRBD1. With V trimmed by 6 bases and J by 5 bases, 6 bases remained unmatched. Germline CDR1 is PRHDT and CDR2 is FYEKMQ (reference sequence). The CDR3 runs 13 residues. Here the CDR3 reads CASRDRVSHEQYF. The CDR3 DNA follows: TGTGCCAGCAGGGACAGGGTTTCCCACGAGCAGTACTTC.

In the case of this clone: Its ends do not fully match the called genes, so a read error is possible. The genes are TRBV7-7 and TRBJ2-1; TRBD2 agrees at 7 bases. CDR3 length equals 15 residues. Germline V gives CDR1 SSHAT, CDR2 FNYEAQ (reference sequence). The CDR3 DNA sequence: TGTGCTAGCAGCCTGGGGCTAGCGGATTACAATGAGCAGTTCTTC. It yields the protein CASSLGLADYNEQFF.

This clone was seen only a few times. The chain has TRBV11-2 and TRBJ1-2, with D maybe TRBD1 (6 bases). Trimming left V 5 bases short and J 7 bases short, with 14 bases between. Germline V lookup: CDR1 SGHAT, CDR2 FQNNGV. The CDR3 has 13 residues. DNA for the CDR3: TGTGCCAGCAGCCTCGACAGGACGGGTGGCTACACCTTC. Residues: CASSLDRTGGYTF. The full variable domain, in which reference TRBV11-2 and TRBJ1-2 provide the parts outside the CDR3, is EAGVAQSPRYKIIEKRQSVAFWCNPISGHATLYWYQQILGQGPKLLIQFQNNGVVDDSQLPKDRFSAERLKGVDSTLKIQPAKLEDSAVYLCASSLDRTGGYTFGSGTRLTVV.

The rearrangement joins TRBV4-3 to TRBJ2-3; TRBD1 agrees at 7 bases. Per the germline V gene, CDR1 is LGHNA and CDR2 is YSLEER. The CDR3 has 14 amino acids. V was clipped by 3 bases and J by 5 bases; unmatched bases: 5. DNA of the CDR3: TGCGCCAGCAGCCAGGCCTCAGGGGGAGATACGCAGTATTTT. This sequence encodes CASSQASGGDTQYF.

The chain has TRBV3-1 (or the pseudogene TRBV3-2) and TRBJ2-3; 11 bases align to TRBD1. This CDR3 is built from 16 residues. Germline V gene lookup returns CDR1 LGHDT and CDR2 YNNKEL (reference sequence). V lost 4 bases to trimming and J lost 7 bases; unmatched junction nucleotides: 10. CDR3 DNA: TGTGCCAGCAGCCTCCCCGGGACAGGGGGTGGAAATACGCAGTATTTT. Its translation: CASSLPGTGGGNTQYF.

The rearrangement joins TRBV5-6 to TRBJ2-1, with 11 nucleotides matching TRBD2. J lost 1 base, V lost 1 base, and 4 bases had no gene match. The germline V gene encodes CDR1 SGHDT and CDR2 YYEEEE. The CDR3 contains 17 residues. The CDR3: CASSLKGLAESYNEQFF. The CDR3 DNA follows: TGTGCCAGCAGCTTGAAGGGACTAGCGGAATCCTACAATGAGCAGTTCTTC.